Detailed here is one T cell receptor (beta chain). The sample belongs to a study of shared clonotypes between healthy human individuals. The repertoire was sequenced with immunoSEQ multiplex PCR; TCRdb's copy has only in-frame clones and lacks some. The sample consists of under 2,000,000 clones, approximately 94% of them appearing once. Germline CDR1 reads PRHDT; CDR2 reads FYEKMQ (reference sequence). The CDR3 sequence is 14 residues long. Trimming cost V 2 bases and J 0 bases, with 7 bases left between them. CD45RO-negative cells were positively selected for CCR7, leaving out terminally differentiated effector memory CD45RA+ cells.

The chain carries TRBV13 and TRBJ1-2; a weak D match, TRBD1 (5 bases). This clonotype originated in a man between 18 and 29 years old in good health. The source material was naive CD8+ T cells sorted from blood. CDR3 nucleotide sequence: TGTGCCAGCAGCTTAAGGGGAGCTAACTATGGCTACACCTTC. Amino acids: CASSLRGANYGYTF. Full variable domain (remainder filled in from reference TRBV13 and TRBJ1-2): AAGVIQSPRHLIKEKRETATLKCYPIPRHDTVYWYQQGPGQDPQFLISFYEKMQSDKGSIPDRFSAQQFSDYHSELNMSSLELGDSALYFCASSLRGANYGYTFGSGTRLTVV.